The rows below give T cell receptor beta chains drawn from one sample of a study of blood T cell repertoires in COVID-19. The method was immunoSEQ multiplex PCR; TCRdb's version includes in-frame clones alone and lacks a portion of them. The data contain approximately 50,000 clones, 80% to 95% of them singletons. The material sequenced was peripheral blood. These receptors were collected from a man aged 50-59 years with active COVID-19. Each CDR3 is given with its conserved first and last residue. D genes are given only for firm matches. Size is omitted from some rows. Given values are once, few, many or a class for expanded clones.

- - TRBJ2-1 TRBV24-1 TGTGCCACCAGTGCTTGGAGCAATGAGCAGTTCTTC CATSAWSNEQFF
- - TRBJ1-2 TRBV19 TGTGCCAGTAGTATAGGCGCAGGAGGGAACTATGGCTACACCTTC CASSIGAGGNYGYTF
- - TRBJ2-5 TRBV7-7 TGTGCTAGCAGCTTAGGGAGGACCATACAAGAGACCCAGTACTTC CASSLGRTIQETQYF
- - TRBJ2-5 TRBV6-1 TGTGCCAGCAGTGAGTACGGGAGACCAGAGACCCAGTACTTC CASSEYGRPETQYF
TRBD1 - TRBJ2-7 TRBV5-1 TGCGCCAGCGGACAGACAGGGTCGTCGGGGGAGCAGTACTTC CASGQTGSSGEQYF
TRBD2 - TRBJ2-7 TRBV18 TGTGCCAGCTCACCGACTAGCGGGAGCCCCTACGAGCAGTACTTC CASSPTSGSPYEQYF
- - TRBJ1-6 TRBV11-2 TGTGCCAGCAGCTTAGACTATGGTGGTTCACCCCTCCACTTT CASSLDYGGSPLHF
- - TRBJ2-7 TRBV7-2 TGTGCCAGCAGCTTAGGGGCAGAGTCTAACTACGAGCAGTACTTC CASSLGAESNYEQYF
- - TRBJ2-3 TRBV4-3 TGCGCCAGCAGCCAAGAGCGGGCGGGGCTATCCACAGATACGCAGTATTTT CASSQERAGLSTDTQYF
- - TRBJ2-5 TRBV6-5 TGTGCCAGCAATCGAAGCCCGGCGGCTCAAGAGACCCAGTACTTC CASNRSPAAQETQYF
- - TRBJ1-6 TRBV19 TGTGCCAGTAGCTTCGGACAGAATAATTCACCCCTCCACTTT CASSFGQNNSPLHF
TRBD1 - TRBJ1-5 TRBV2 TGTGCCAGCAGTAGGGGACAGATTCAGCCCCAGCATTTT CASSRGQIQPQHF
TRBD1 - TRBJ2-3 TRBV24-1 TGTGCCACCGGAGAGGGGGTACAGGGGCTCACAGATACGCAGTATTTT CATGEGVQGLTDTQYF
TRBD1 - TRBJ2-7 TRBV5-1 TGCGCCAGCAGCTTGGCCGGACAGGTGTACGAGCAGTACTTC CASSLAGQVYEQYF
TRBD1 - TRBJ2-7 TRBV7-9 TGTGCCAGCAGCTACACAGGGGACGAGCAGTACTTC CASSYTGDEQYF
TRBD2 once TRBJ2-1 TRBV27 TGTGCCAGCAGTCGCAACGGACTAGTTCGAGAGCAGTTCTTC CASSRNGLVREQFF
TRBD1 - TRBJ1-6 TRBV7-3 TGTGCCAGCAGCTCGACAGGGCCCAATTCACCCCTCCACTTT CASSSTGPNSPLHF
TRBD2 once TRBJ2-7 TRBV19 TGTGCCAGTAGTATGCGGGGGACGACCTACGAGCAGTACTTC CASSMRGTTYEQYF
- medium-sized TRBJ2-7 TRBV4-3 TGCGCCAGCAGCCAAGATGTACCCTCGACAGTCTTTCCCTACGAGCAGTACTTC CASSQDVPSTVFPYEQYF
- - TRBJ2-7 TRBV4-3 TGCGCCAGCAGCCCCGGTGGTGTCGGGGGACCCTACGAGCAGTACTTC CASSPGGVGGPYEQYF
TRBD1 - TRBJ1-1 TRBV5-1 TGCGCCAGCAGCTCAGGGGGCTCTGAAGCTTTCTTT CASSSGGSEAFF
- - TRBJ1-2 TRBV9 TGTGCCAGCAGCGTAGACAGCCGCTACACCTTC CASSVDSRYTF
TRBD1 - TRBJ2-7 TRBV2 TGTGCCAGCAGGGCCCTGACAGGGGAGGCCTACGAGCAGTACTTC CASRALTGEAYEQYF
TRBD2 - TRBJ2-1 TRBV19 TGTGCCAGTAGTTATTTGACTAGCGGGAGCCGAAATGAGCAGTTCTTC CASSYLTSGSRNEQFF
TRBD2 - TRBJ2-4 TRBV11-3 TGTGCCAGCAGCTTAAGAGGTAGCGGGGCGAACATTCAGTACTTC CASSLRGSGANIQYF
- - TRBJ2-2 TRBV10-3 TGTGCCATCACGGGTCAGGGTCTCAACACCGGGGAGCTGTTTTTT CAITGQGLNTGELFF
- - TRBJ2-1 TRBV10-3 TGTGCCATCCGGGGGGGCGGGACAGACAATGAGCAGTTCTTC CAIRGGGTDNEQFF
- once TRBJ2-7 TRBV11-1 TGTGCCAGCAGCTCGATTCCCACTTTACACGAGCAGTACTTC CASSSIPTLHEQYF